Presented here are 13 T cell receptor beta chains from one specimen sequenced in a study of shared clonotypes between healthy human individuals (dated by TCRdb to 2019 to 2021). Library method: the immunoSEQ multiplex PCR assay. TCRdb retrieved this table from immuneACCESS and kept in-frame rearrangements only. Not all clones are present; in checked studies, unresolved V genes account for under half, and no reason is known for the remainder. For this sample the table gives roughly 2.4 million clones, of which 90% to 96% were detected only once. The ten most abundant clones make up roughly 0.13% of the sample. Sequenced sample: naive CD4+ T cells sorted from blood. According to the study, the label for this sample's cell subset or site signals: CD45RA+ positively selected. These receptors all stem from a man younger than 35 in good health.

V usage is TRBV5-4 and J usage is TRBJ2-7, with TRBD1 as a possible D gene (6 bases). The germline CDR1 and CDR2 sequences are SGHNT and YYREEE (reference sequence). V was cut by 3 bases and J by 1 base, with 14 bases left in between. The CDR3 has 15 amino acids. The DNA of the CDR3 is TGTGCCAGCAGCTACAGTCCGGACAGTTCCTACGAGCAGTACTTC. This encodes CASSYSPDSSYEQYF.

The chain couples TRBV6-5 to TRBJ2-7; 11 bases are shared with TRBD2. The ends lost 1 base at V and 4 bases at J; junction bases unmatched: 3. The CDR3 has 15 amino acids. The germline CDR1 and CDR2 sequences are MNHEY and SVGAGI. This CDR3 is CASSYYGLAGYEQYF. CDR3 bases: TGTGCCAGCAGTTACTACGGACTAGCGGGTTACGAGCAGTACTTC.

This clone was seen only once. V usage is TRBV6-5 and J usage is TRBJ2-5, with D possibly being TRBD1 (5 bases). Judging by the DNA end, TRBJ2-7 fits better; the J call may be wrong. This CDR3 has 15 residues. Germline V gives CDR1 MNHEY, CDR2 SVGAGI. This chain's CDR3 is CASSALSRTYYEQYF. Here the CDR3 DNA reads TGTGCCAGCAGTGCCCTATCGCGGACATACTACGAGCAGTACTTC.

V and J are TRBV9 and TRBJ2-2, with TRBD1 matching over 7 bases. The CDR3 is made up of 14 amino acids. Germline CDR1 SGDLS, CDR2 YYNGEE. V dropped 4 bases and J dropped 7; count of bases not matched to a gene: 7. CDR3 sequence: CASSSTGVSGELFF. CDR3 DNA sequence: TGTGCCAGCAGCTCCACAGGGGTGAGCGGGGAGCTGTTTTTT.

This clone was seen a single time. CDR3 in amino acids: CASSFTGGPPYEQYF. The CDR3 bases are TGTGCCAGCAGTTTTACAGGGGGTCCCCCCTACGAGCAGTACTTC. V and J are TRBV28 and TRBJ2-7; 8 bases match TRBD1. The CDR3 covers 15 residues. Unmatched junction bases numbered 6, after V lost 3 bases and J lost 2 bases. Per the germline V gene, CDR1 is MDHEN and CDR2 is SYDVKM.

The chain joins TRBV30 to TRBJ1-6, with TRBD1 as a possible D gene (5 bases). Germline CDR1 GTSNPN, CDR2 SVGIG (reference sequence). Deletions cut 0 bases from V and 0 bases from J, with 12 bases between. The CDR3 is made up of 17 amino acids. CDR3 in DNA: TGTGCCTGGAGTGTCTTGGAGGGGAGCTCCTATAATTCACCCCTCCACTTT. It is translated as CAWSVLEGSSYNSPLHF.

This rearrangement joins TRBV7-2 to TRBJ2-3; 10 bases map to TRBD2. Germline loops: CDR1 SGHTA, CDR2 FQGNSA. V shed 2 bases and J 6 bases; nucleotides not matched to a gene: 8. The CDR3 is 16 residues long. CDR3 in amino acids: CASSLIGTSGKDTQYF. CDR3 DNA: TGTGCCAGCAGCTTAATAGGAACTAGCGGGAAGGATACGCAGTATTTT.

This rearrangement joins TRBV6-1 to TRBJ2-7; either TRBD1 or TRBD2 may fit D (5 bases each). V lost 3 bases and J 0 bases, leaving 12 bases between the germline ends. Germline V CDR1 and CDR2: MNHNS, SASEGT. There are 15 residues in the CDR3. For the CDR3, the DNA is TGTGCCAGCAGTGACCTGGGGACGGTCTCCTACGAGCAGTACTTC. This encodes CASSDLGTVSYEQYF.

The chain links TRBV6-1 to TRBJ2-1, with TRBD2 matching over 9 bases. The germline CDR1 and CDR2 sequences are MNHNS and SASEGT. The CDR3 has 15 amino acids. Unmatched junction bases numbered 9, after V lost 7 bases and J lost 5 bases. CDR3 in DNA: TGTGCCAGCAACTCGCTAGCGGGGCTAGACAATGAGCAGTTCTTC. Translating gives CASNSLAGLDNEQFF.

V gene TRBV28 combines with J gene TRBJ1-1; D not resolved. Germline V lookup: CDR1 MDHEN, CDR2 SYDVKM. Trimming pared 7 bases from V and 11 bases from J, leaving 29 bases between. The CDR3 extends over 16 amino acids. The CDR3 spells CASTYSSPGRRVEAFF. The CDR3 DNA sequence: TGTGCCAGCACTTACAGCTCACCCGGACGGCGGGTGGAGGCTTTCTTT.

V usage is TRBV11-2 and J usage is TRBJ2-5; D is possibly TRBD1 or TRBD2 (5 bases each). Trimming pared 5 bases from V and 3 bases from J, leaving 16 bases between. The CDR3 extends over 15 amino acids. Germline V gene data show CDR1 as SGHAT and CDR2 as FQNNGV. Here the CDR3 DNA reads TGTGCCAGCAGCCCCGGGACGGTGGGTAAAGAGACCCAGTACTTC. Translated, it gives CASSPGTVGKETQYF.

Only one count was recorded for this clone. This may stem from a read error, because a much larger clone lies one nucleotide away. Other DNA sequences in the sample encode the same CDR3. This rearrangement joins TRBV2 to TRBJ2-1; D gene unclear. This CDR3 contains 11 residues. The ends were cut back, 5 bases at V and 5 bases at J, with 4 bases in the middle. Germline CDR1 SNHLY, CDR2 FYNNEI. CDR3 DNA sequence: TGTGCCAGCAGTTACCACAATGAGCAGTTCTTC. Translating it yields CASSYHNEQFF.

The J gene is TRBJ2-3, the V gene TRBV30; 10 bases are a match to TRBD2. CDR1 GTSNPN and CDR2 SVGIG come from the germline V gene (reference sequence). The CDR3 loop spans 14 amino acids. Trimming removed 5 bases from V and 4 bases from J; junction bases left unmatched: 6. This chain's CDR3 is CAWQLLAGADTQYF. As DNA, the CDR3 is TGTGCCTGGCAACTCCTAGCGGGGGCAGATACGCAGTATTTT.